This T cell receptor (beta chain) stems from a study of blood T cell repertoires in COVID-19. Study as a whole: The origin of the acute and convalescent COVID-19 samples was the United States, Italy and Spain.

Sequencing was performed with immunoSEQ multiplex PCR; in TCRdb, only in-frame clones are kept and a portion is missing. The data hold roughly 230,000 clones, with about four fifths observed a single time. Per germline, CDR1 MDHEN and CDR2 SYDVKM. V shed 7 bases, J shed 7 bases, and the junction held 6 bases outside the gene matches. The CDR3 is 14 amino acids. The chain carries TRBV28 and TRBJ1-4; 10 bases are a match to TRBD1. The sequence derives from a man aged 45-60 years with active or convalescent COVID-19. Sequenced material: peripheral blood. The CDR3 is CASTPGQGREKLFF. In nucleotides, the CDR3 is TGTGCCAGCACCCCGGGACAGGGGCGTGAAAAACTGTTTTTT.